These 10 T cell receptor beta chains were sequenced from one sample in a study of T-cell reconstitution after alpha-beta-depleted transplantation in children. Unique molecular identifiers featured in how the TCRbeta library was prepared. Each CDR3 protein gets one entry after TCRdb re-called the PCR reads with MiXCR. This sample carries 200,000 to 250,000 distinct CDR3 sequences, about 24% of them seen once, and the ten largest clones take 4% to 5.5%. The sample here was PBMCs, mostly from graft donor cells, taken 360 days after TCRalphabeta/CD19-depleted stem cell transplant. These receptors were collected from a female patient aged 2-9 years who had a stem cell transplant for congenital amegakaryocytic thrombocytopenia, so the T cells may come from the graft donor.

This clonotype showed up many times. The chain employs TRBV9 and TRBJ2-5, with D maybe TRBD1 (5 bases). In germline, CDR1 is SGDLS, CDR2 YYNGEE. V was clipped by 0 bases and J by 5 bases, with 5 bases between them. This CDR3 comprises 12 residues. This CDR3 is CASSVGGETQYF. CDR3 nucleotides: TGTGCCAGCAGCGTAGGGGGCGAGACCCAGTACTTC.

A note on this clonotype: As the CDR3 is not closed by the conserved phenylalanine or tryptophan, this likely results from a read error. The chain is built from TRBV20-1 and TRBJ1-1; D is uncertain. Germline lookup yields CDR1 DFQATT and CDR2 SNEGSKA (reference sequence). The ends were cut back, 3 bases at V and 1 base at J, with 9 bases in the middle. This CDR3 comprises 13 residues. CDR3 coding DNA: TGCAGTGCTAGTTTTCGGGAGAACACTGAAGCTTTCTGT. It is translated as CSASFRENTEAFC.

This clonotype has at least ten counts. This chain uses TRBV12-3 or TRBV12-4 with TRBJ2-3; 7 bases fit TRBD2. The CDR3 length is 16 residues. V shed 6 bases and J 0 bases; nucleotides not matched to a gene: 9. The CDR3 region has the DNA TGTGCCAGCAGGCCCGGGGGGTCTTCTAGCACAGATACGCAGTATTTT. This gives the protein CASRPGGSSSTDTQYF.

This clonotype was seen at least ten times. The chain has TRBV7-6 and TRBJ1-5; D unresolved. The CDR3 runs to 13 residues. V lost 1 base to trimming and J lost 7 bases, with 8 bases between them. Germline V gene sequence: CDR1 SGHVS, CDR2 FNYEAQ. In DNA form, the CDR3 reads TGTGCCAGCAGCTTAGGGCAAAGACAGCCCCAGCATTTT. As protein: CASSLGQRQPQHF. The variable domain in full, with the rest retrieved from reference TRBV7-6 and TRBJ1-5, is GAGVSQSPRYKVTKRGQDVALRCDPISGHVSLYWYRQALGQGPEFLTYFNYEAQQDKSGLPNDRFSAERPEGSISTLTIQRTEQRDSAMYRCASSLGQRQPQHFGDGTRLSIL.

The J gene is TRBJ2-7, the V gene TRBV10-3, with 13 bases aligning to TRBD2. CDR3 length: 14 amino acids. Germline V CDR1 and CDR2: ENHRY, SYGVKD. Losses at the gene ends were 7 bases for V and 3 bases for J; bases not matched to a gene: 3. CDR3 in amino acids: CAITTSGRVYEQYF. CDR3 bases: TGTGCCATCACCACTAGCGGGAGGGTCTACGAGCAGTACTTC.

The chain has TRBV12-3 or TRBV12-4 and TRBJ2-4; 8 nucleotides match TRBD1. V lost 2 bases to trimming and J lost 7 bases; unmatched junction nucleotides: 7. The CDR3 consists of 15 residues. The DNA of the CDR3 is TGTGCCAGCAGTTTATCCGACAGGGGTAGGAACATTCAGTACTTC. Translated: CASSLSDRGRNIQYF.

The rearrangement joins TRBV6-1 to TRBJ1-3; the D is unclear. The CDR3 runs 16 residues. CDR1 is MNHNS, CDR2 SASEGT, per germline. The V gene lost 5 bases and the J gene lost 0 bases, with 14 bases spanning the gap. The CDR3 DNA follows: TGTGCCAGCAGTCAGACCTACAGATTCTCTGGAAACACCATATATTTT. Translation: CASSQTYRFSGNTIYF.

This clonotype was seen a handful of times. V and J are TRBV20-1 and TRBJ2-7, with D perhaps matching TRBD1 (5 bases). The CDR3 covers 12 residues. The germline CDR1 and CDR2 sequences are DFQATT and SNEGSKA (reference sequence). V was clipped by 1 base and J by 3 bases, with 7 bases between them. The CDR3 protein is CSARGQFYEQYF. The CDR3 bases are TGCAGTGCTAGAGGACAGTTCTACGAGCAGTACTTC.

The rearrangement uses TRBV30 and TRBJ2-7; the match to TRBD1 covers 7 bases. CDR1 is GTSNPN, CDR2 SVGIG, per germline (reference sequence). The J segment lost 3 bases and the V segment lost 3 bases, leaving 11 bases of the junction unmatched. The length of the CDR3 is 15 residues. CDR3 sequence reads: CAWRGTGVSSYEQYF. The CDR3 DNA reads TGTGCCTGGAGAGGCACAGGGGTTTCGAGCTACGAGCAGTACTTC. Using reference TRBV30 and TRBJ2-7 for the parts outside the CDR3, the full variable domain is SQTIHQWPATLVQPVGSPLSLECTVEGTSNPNLYWYRQAAGRGLQLLFYSVGIGQISSEVPQNLSASRPQDRQFILSSKKLLLSDSGFYLCAWRGTGVSSYEQYFGPGTRLTVT.

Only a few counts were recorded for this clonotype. In nucleotides, the CDR3 is TGTGCCAGCAGCCAAGATCCCAGGACTAGCGGAACCTACAATGAGCAGTTCTTC. Translating it yields CASSQDPRTSGTYNEQFF. This chain links TRBV4-2 with TRBJ2-1, with 10 bases that match TRBD2. The CDR3 is 18 residues long. After removal of 0 bases from V and 2 bases from J, the junction contained 7 bases not matched to a gene. Germline CDR1 is LGHNA and CDR2 is YNFKEQ.